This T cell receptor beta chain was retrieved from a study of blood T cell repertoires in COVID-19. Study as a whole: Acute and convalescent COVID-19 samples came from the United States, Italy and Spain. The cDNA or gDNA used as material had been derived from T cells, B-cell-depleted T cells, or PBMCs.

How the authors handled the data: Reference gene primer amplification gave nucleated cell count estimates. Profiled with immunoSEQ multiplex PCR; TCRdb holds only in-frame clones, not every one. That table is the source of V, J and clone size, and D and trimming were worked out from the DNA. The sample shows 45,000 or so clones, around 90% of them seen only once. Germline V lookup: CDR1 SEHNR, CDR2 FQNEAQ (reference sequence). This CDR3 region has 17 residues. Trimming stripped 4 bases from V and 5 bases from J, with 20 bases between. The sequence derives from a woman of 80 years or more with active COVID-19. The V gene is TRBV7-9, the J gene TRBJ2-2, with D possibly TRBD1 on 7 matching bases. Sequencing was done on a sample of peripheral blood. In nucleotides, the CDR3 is TGTGCCAGCAGCTCAACAGGGGAGCGGGTCATGACCGGGGAGCTGTTTTTT. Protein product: CASSSTGERVMTGELFF.